The clone carrying this T cell receptor beta chain is a singleton in its sample. The antigen is undetermined. This entry belongs to a study of T cells in Graves' hyperthyroidism and ophthalmopathy. The TCR beta CDR3 regions underwent amplification using RNA transcripts as the source. With the HTBI primer set, the TCR CDR3 went through a first round of RT-PCR. A single record per CDR3 protein comes from TCRdb applying MiXCR to the multiplex PCR reads. The sample records 470,000 or so distinct CDR3 sequences, around 21% being singletons. Whole-study results and caveats: The authors' 13 V-J model separated ophthalmopathy from stable hyperthyroidism.

These patients, aged 18 to 65, had recently diagnosed hyperthyroidism lasting under 2 months. Per the germline V gene, CDR1 is SGHTA and CDR2 is FQGNSA. V was trimmed by 3 bases and J by 8 bases, leaving 11 bases between them. CDR3 length: 13 residues. The clonotype was recovered from a man between 18 and 29 years old with Graves' hyperthyroidism. The material sequenced was blood. The rearrangement joins TRBV7-2 to TRBJ1-5; no clear D. The CDR3 coding sequence is TGTGCCAGCAGCTTCAGTTTTATGGAGCCCCAGCATTTT. Translated, it gives CASSFSFMEPQHF.